The 3 T cell receptor beta chains in this list originate from one sample, sequenced in a study of radiotherapy plus CTLA-4 blockade in lung cancer. TCRdb's copy holds only in-frame clones and misses some; the assay was immunoSEQ multiplex PCR. The table lists some 50,000 clones, 84% of them singletons. Sequences were derived from peripheral blood, sampled from a patient treated with radiotherapy plus ipilimumab. The receptors were sampled from a human donor with non-small cell lung cancer whose response to radiotherapy plus ipilimumab could not be evaluated.

The chain uses TRBV2 and TRBJ2-5; 10 bases line up with TRBD2. Germline CDR1 and CDR2: SNHLY and FYNNEI. The V segment lost 9 bases and the J segment 5 bases; nucleotides outside the gene matches: 6. The CDR3 is made up of 13 amino acids. As DNA, the CDR3 is TGTGCCAGGTCTAGCGGGAGTGGTGAGACCCAGTACTTC. It specifies CARSSGSGETQYF.

This clone was seen more than once but under ten times. This sequence joins TRBV6-5 and TRBJ1-4, with 8 bases lining up with TRBD1. V trimming: 6 bases; J trimming: 6 bases; junction bases outside the gene matches: 9. The length of the CDR3 is 15 residues. Germline V gives CDR1 MNHEY, CDR2 SVGAGI. The CDR3 DNA is TGTGCCAGCAGAACTCACAGGGGGGGAGATGAAAAACTGTTTTTT. This encodes CASRTHRGGDEKLFF.

The V gene is TRBV5-4, the J gene TRBJ2-1, with 9 bases that match TRBD2. After removal of 2 bases from V and 8 bases from J, the junction contained 11 bases not matched to a gene. The germline CDR1 and CDR2 sequences are SGHNT and YYREEE (reference sequence). This CDR3 contains 16 residues. CDR3 nucleotide sequence: TGTGCCAGCAGCTTTCCGGTTAGCGGGAGTCAAGATGAGCAGTTCTTC. It is translated as CASSFPVSGSQDEQFF.